The 20 T cell receptor beta chains presented below share a single source sample, sequenced in a study of monozygotic twins with inflammatory bowel disease. TCRdb re-called the 5' RACE reads, yielding one record per CDR3 amino acid sequence without DNA. Its listing shows roughly 300,000 distinct CDR3 sequences. The sample was blood. These receptors originate from a human donor with ulcerative colitis or Crohn's disease, or a healthy co-twin of an affected twin (not recorded which).

The chain uses TRBV3-1 and TRBJ2-5. The CDR3 sequence is 15 residues long. In germline, CDR1 is LGHDT, CDR2 YNNKEL (reference sequence). The CDR3 region is CASRGIWTDQETQYF.

The genes are TRBV5-1 and TRBJ2-3; the D gene TCRdb calls, TRBD1, cannot be checked with no DNA. CDR1 and CDR2 from the germline V gene are SGHRS and YFSETQ. This CDR3 has 14 amino acids. CDR3: CASSLDPGPDTQYF. Supplemented by reference TRBV5-1 and TRBJ2-3, the full variable domain reads KAGVTQTPRYLIKTRGQQVTLSCSPISGHRSVSWYQQTPGQGLQFLFEYFSETQRNKGNFPGRFSGRQFSNSRSEMNVSTLELGDSALYLCASSLDPGPDTQYFGPGTRLTVL.

This sequence joins TRBV28 and TRBJ1-1. This CDR3 has 16 residues. Germline values: CDR1 MDHEN, CDR2 SYDVKM. Here the CDR3 reads CASSFSVLRMNTEAFF.

The rearrangement links TRBV30 to TRBJ1-1; TCRdb's D gene call, TRBD1, goes unchecked for lack of DNA. CDR3 length: 15 residues. Germline V gives CDR1 GTSNPN, CDR2 SVGIG (reference sequence). CDR3 residues: CAWSRLRGSGTEAFF.

The chain employs TRBV20-1 and TRBJ2-1; TCRdb lists TRBD2, though no DNA is available to test this call. Looked up from germline, CDR1 is DFQATT and CDR2 is SNEGSKA (reference sequence). There are 15 residues in the CDR3. CDR3 protein: CSARVSGDLLNEQFF.

The rearrangement joins TRBV6-5 to TRBJ1-2; TCRdb reports TRBD1, a call that lacks DNA to check it against. The CDR3 length is 12 residues. In germline, CDR1 is MNHEY, CDR2 SVGAGI. CDR3 protein: CASSYGQGGYTF.

J is TRBJ1-5 and V is TRBV24-1; TCRdb reports TRBD1, a call that lacks DNA to check it against. CDR3 length: 17 residues. The germline gives CDR1 KGHDR, CDR2 SFDVKD. The CDR3 loop is CATSDPPGTDGNQPQHF.

The V and J genes are TRBV30 and TRBJ1-2; no DNA is available, so the TRBD1 call from TCRdb remains unchecked. CDR3 size: 14 residues. Per germline, CDR1 GTSNPN and CDR2 SVGIG (reference sequence). CDR3 loop: CAWSVRWTGSGYTF.

CDR3: CAISPDGQGREQYF. The chain uses TRBV10-3 and TRBJ2-7; as DNA is missing, the TRBD1 call by TCRdb cannot be tested. Per germline, CDR1 ENHRY and CDR2 SYGVKD. The CDR3 spans 14 residues.

The V gene is TRBV18, the J gene TRBJ1-5; TCRdb reports TRBD1, a call that lacks DNA to check it against. In germline, CDR1 is KGHSH, CDR2 LQKENI. The CDR3 is 16 residues long. CDR3 protein: CASSPAGGKGSQPQHF.

V and J are TRBV14 and TRBJ2-1; with no DNA, the TCRdb D assignment of TRBD1 cannot be verified. The CDR3 has 17 residues. Germline V gene lookup returns CDR1 SGHDN and CDR2 FVKESK. This chain's CDR3 is CASSQLQGAMAGTEQFF.

V usage is TRBV27 and J usage is TRBJ2-7; without DNA, the TCRdb call of TRBD1 cannot be checked. The CDR3 runs to 15 residues. Germline CDR1 reads MNHEY; CDR2 reads SMNVEV (reference sequence). The CDR3 loop is CASSLFGTGDHEQYF.

The V and J genes are TRBV7-3 and TRBJ2-2; the TCRdb call, TRBD1, lacks DNA for checking. The CDR3 runs to 14 residues. Per the germline V gene, CDR1 is SGHTA and CDR2 is FQGTGA. CDR3 region: CASSPTGLTGELFF.

J is TRBJ1-5 and V is TRBV6-5. This CDR3 spans 12 amino acids. The V gene's germline CDR1 is MNHEY and CDR2 SVGAGI. CDR3 amino acids: CASSYSLWPQHF.

J is TRBJ2-7 and V is TRBV24-1. CDR1 is KGHDR, CDR2 SFDVKD, per germline. The CDR3 spans 11 residues. The CDR3: CATSDRREQYF.

The rearrangement uses TRBV6-5 and TRBJ2-5; there is no DNA to check the TCRdb D call of TRBD1. CDR1 is MNHEY, CDR2 SVGAGI, per germline. The CDR3 consists of 16 residues. CDR3 protein: CASSYAGTGDQETQYF.

The genes are TRBV29-1 and TRBJ1-3. The germline gives CDR1 SQVTM, CDR2 ANQGSEA. This CDR3 comprises 14 residues. CDR3 sequence: CSVEGQAGGNTIYF.

J is TRBJ1-5 and V is TRBV7-8; TCRdb gives TRBD1 as the D gene, but with no DNA this cannot be confirmed. CDR1 is SGHVS, CDR2 FQNEAQ, per germline. The CDR3 runs 15 residues. The CDR3 here is CASSGDNYSNQPQHF.

The chain joins TRBV28 to TRBJ2-1. The CDR3 sequence is 14 residues long. Germline V lookup: CDR1 MDHEN, CDR2 SYDVKM. CDR3 sequence reads: CASSLVHSYNEQFF.

The chain uses TRBV7-2 and TRBJ2-3. The germline gives CDR1 SGHTA, CDR2 FQGNSA. The CDR3 is made up of 15 amino acids. This CDR3 is CASSSTSTSTDTQYF.